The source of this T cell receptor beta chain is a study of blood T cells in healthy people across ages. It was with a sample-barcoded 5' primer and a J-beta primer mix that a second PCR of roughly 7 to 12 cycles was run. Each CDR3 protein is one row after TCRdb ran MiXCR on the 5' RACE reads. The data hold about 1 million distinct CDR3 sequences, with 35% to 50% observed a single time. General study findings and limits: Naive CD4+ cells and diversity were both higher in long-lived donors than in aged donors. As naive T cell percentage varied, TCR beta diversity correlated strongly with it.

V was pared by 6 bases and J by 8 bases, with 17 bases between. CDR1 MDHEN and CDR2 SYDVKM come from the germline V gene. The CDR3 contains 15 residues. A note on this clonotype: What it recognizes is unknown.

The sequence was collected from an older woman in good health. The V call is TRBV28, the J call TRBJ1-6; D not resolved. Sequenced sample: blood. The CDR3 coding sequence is TGTGCCAGCAGCACTACTAAAACCCACTATTCACCCCTCCACTTT. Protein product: CASSTTKTHYSPLHF.